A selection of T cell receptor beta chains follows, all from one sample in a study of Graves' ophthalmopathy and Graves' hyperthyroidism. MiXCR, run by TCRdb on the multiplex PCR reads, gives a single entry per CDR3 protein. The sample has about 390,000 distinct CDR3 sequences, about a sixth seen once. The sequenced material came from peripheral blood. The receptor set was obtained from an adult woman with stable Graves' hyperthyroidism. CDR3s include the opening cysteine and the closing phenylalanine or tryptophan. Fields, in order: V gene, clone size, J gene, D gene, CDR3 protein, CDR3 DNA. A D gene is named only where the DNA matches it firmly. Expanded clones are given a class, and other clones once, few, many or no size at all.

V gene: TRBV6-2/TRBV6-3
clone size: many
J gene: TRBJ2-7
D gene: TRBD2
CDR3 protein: CASSYSSSGSETYEQYF
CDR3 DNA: TGTGCCAGCAGTTACTCTTCTAGCGGGAGTGAAACCTACGAGCAGTACTTC

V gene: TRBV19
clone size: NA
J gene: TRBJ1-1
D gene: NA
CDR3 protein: CASRYGGTDAFF
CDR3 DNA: TGTGCCAGTAGGTACGGGGGCACTGATGCTTTCTTT

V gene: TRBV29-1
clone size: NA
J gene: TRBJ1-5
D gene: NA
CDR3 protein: CSVASGGSNQPQHF
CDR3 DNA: TGCAGCGTTGCATCCGGGGGTAGCAATCAGCCCCAGCATTTT

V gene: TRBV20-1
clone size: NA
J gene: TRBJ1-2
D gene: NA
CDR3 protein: CSASPNHYGYTF
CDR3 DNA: TGCAGTGCTAGCCCAAATCACTATGGCTACACCTTC

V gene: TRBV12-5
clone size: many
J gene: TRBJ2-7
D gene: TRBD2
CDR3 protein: CASGFQAMRERYEQYF
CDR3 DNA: TGTGCTAGTGGTTTCCAAGCGATGCGGGAGAGGTACGAGCAGTACTTC

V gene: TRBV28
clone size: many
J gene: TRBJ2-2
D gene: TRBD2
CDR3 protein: CASRLAAGELFF
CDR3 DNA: TGTGCCAGCAGACTAGCGGCCGGGGAGCTGTTTTTT

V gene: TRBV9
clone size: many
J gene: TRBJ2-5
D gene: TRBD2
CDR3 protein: CASSVLGLASETQYF
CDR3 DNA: TGTGCCAGCAGCGTACTAGGACTAGCGTCGGAGACCCAGTACTTC

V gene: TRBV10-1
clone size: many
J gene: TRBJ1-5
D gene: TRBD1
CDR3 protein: CASSTGTGGSGVQPQHF
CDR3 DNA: TGCGCCAGCAGCACCGGGACAGGGGGTTCGGGAGTTCAGCCCCAGCATTTT

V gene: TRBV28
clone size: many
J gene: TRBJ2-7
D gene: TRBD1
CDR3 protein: CASDRGQIEQYF
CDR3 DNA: TGTGCCAGCGACAGGGGACAAATCGAACAGTACTTC

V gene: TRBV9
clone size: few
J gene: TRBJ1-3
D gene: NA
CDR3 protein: CASSVDGPGNTIYF
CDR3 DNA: TGTGCCAGCAGCGTAGACGGTCCTGGAAACACCATATATTTT

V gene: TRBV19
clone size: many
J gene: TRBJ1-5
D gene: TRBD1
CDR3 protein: CASSVTDRVRGQPQHF
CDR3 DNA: TGTGCCAGTAGTGTCACCGACAGGGTCAGAGGGCAGCCCCAGCATTTT

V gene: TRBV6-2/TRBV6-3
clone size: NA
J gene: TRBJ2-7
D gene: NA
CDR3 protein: CASLQSYEQYF
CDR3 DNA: TGTGCCAGCCTACAGTCCTACGAGCAGTACTTC

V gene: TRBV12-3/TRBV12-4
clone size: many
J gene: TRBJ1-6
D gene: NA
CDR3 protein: CASRDVSSYNSPLHF
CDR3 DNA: TGTGCCAGCAGGGACGTTAGCTCCTATAATTCACCCCTCCACTTT

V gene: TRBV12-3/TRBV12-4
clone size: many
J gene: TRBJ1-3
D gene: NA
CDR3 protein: CASTSGVSGNTIYF
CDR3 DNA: TGTGCCAGCACTTCTGGGGTCTCTGGAAACACCATATATTTT

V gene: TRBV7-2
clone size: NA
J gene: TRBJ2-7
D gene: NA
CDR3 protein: CASGRGGHHTYEQYF
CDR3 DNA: TGTGCCAGCGGCCGAGGGGGACACCACACCTACGAGCAGTACTTC

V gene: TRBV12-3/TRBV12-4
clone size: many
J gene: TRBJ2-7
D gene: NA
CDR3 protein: CASSLVGQSPYEQYF
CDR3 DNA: TGTGCCAGCAGTTTAGTAGGCCAGTCCCCCTACGAGCAGTACTTC

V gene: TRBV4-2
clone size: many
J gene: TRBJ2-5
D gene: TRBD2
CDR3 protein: CASSRTRGGGEETQYF
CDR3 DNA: TGTGCCAGCAGCCGAACCCGGGGGGGGGGCGAGGAGACCCAGTACTTC

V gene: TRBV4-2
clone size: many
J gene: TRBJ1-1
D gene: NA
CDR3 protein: CASSQDGIGRNTEAFF
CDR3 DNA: TGTGCCAGCAGCCAAGATGGAATAGGACGGAACACTGAAGCTTTCTTT

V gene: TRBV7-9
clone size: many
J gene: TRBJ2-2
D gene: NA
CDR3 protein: CASMRDFGELFF
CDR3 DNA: TGTGCCAGCATGCGGGACTTCGGGGAGCTGTTTTTT

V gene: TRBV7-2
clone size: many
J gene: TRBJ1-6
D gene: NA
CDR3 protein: CASSPHFDSPLHF
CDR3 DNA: TGTGCCAGCAGCCCACACTTTGATTCACCCCTCCACTTT

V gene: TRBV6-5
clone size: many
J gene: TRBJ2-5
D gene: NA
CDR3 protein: CASSYDETSWRETQYF
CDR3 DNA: TGTGCCAGCAGTTACGACGAAACTAGTTGGAGAGAGACCCAGTACTTC

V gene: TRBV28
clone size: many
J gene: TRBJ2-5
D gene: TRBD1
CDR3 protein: CASSPPTGAAETQYF
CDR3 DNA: TGTGCCAGCAGTCCCCCTACAGGGGCGGCGGAGACCCAGTACTTC

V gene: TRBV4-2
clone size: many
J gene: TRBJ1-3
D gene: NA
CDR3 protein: CASSQGHLNSGNTIYF
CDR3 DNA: TGTGCCAGCAGCCAGGGACATCTGAACTCTGGAAACACCATATATTTT